The clone carrying this T cell receptor (beta chain) was observed a few times. Its specificity is not known. Germline V gene lookup returns CDR1 SGHTA and CDR2 FQGNSA. There are 14 residues in the CDR3. V was shortened by 4 bases and J by 3 bases, with 11 bases between the two germline ends. This entry comes from a study of human T cells and chemical hapten exposure. Turning to the study itself: Donors were sensitized with 2% DPC on the upper inner arm. General observations from the study: It should be noted that donors had alopecia, so their immune response may differ from healthy people's.

TCRdb fed the RACE reads into MiXCR, producing one record per CDR3 protein. The profile covers around 50,000 distinct CDR3 sequences, with over 9.5% appearing a single time and approximately 1.8% taken by the ten largest. The time point was: patch test 2, 6 weeks after DPC sensitization. The treatment here: therapeutic diphenylcyclopropenone sensitization with weekly scalp DPC. The origin of this receptor is a woman aged 45-65 years with alopecia areata. Some clones in this sample may be carry-over from other donors' samples. J is TRBJ2-3 and V is TRBV7-2, with D tentatively TRBD1 or TRBD2 (6 bases each). The input for sequencing was whole blood, taken in connection with sensitization to the hapten diphenylcyclopropenone (DPC). The CDR3 DNA is TGTGCCAGCAGCTCGGGGGCCACAACAGATACGCAGTATTTT. This translates into CASSSGATTDTQYF.